The 11 T cell receptor beta chains below were found in one sample sequenced in a study of Ad26.COV2.S vaccination and SARS-CoV-2 variants. Treatment: around 19 received Ad26.COV2.S at low or high dose, single or two shots; about five received placebo; per-sample allocation not given. Day 63 after the first vaccine or placebo injection was the time point for sampling. Clones were read by immunoSEQ multiplex PCR, and TCRdb kept only the in-frame ones, dropping some. The sample has around 340,000 clones; about 88% are singletons. The sample was peripheral blood, taken in a trial of Ad26.COV2.S vaccine versus placebo. The receptors were sampled from a person between 18 and 65 years old who received the Ad26.COV2.S COVID-19 vaccine or a placebo.

The genes are TRBV28 and TRBJ1-3; D remains ambiguous. The CDR3 has 10 residues. Trimming took 9 bases from V and 4 from J, leaving 4 bases between them. Germline assignment: CDR1 MDHEN and CDR2 SYDVKM. The chain's CDR3 is CASRGNTIYF. CDR3 sequence (DNA): TGTGCCAGTCGGGGAAACACCATATATTTT.

The J gene is TRBJ1-5, the V gene TRBV19, with TRBD1 matching over 7 bases. After removal of 6 bases from V and 7 bases from J, the junction contained 9 bases not matched to a gene. CDR3 length: 14 residues. The germline gives CDR1 LNHDA, CDR2 SQIVND (reference sequence). This CDR3 reads CASSAQGPGQPQHF. The CDR3 DNA reads TGTGCCAGTAGCGCACAGGGGCCAGGACAGCCCCAGCATTTT.

The chain uses TRBV7-9 and TRBJ2-2; D not resolved. The V gene's germline CDR1 is SEHNR and CDR2 FQNEAQ (reference sequence). V was shortened by 5 bases and J by 2 bases, with 12 bases between the two germline ends. The CDR3 sequence is 15 residues long. As DNA, the CDR3 is TGTGCCAGCAGCCCCCCCGGGTTTAACACCGGGGAGCTGTTTTTT. This gives the protein CASSPPGFNTGELFF.

The V call is TRBV11-2, the J call TRBJ1-3; no definite D call. CDR3 length: 18 residues. Germline V gene lookup returns CDR1 SGHAT and CDR2 FQNNGV. Between the trimmed V and J ends, which lost 4 bases and 3 bases, there was a span of 22 bases. DNA of the CDR3: TGTGCCAGCAGCTCAGAGGGTCAGGCTCAATGGAGTGGAAACACCATATATTTT. It yields the protein CASSSEGQAQWSGNTIYF.

The chain joins TRBV18 to TRBJ1-1, with 10 bases matching TRBD1. The CDR3 covers 15 residues. Germline values: CDR1 KGHSH, CDR2 LQKENI. With 3 bases clipped from V and 3 bases from J, the junction kept 4 bases outside the gene matches. CDR3 DNA: TGTGCCAGCTCACCTCAGGGACAGGGGTACACTGAAGCTTTCTTT. This codes for CASSPQGQGYTEAFF.

The V call is TRBV7-8, the J call TRBJ1-3; no definite D call. Trimming removed 2 bases from V and 0 bases from J, with 5 bases in between. The CDR3 totals 14 residues. Germline values: CDR1 SGHVS, CDR2 FQNEAQ. CDR3 sequence (DNA): TGTGCCAGCAGCTTACAGAGCTCTGGAAACACCATATATTTT. Amino acids: CASSLQSSGNTIYF.

This clone was picked up one time. This same CDR3 is encoded by further DNA sequences in the sample. V usage is TRBV5-6 and J usage is TRBJ1-1; no definite D call. Trimming left V 0 bases short and J 0 bases short, with 6 bases between. Germline V gene sequence: CDR1 SGHDT, CDR2 YYEEEE. The CDR3 consists of 14 residues. The CDR3 sequence: CASSLGHLNTEAFF. CDR3 nucleotide sequence: TGTGCCAGCAGCTTGGGTCATCTGAACACTGAAGCTTTCTTT.

This chain joins TRBV2 and TRBJ2-1, with D possibly being TRBD2 (5 bases). The germline V gene encodes CDR1 SNHLY and CDR2 FYNNEI. The CDR3 spans 14 residues. V lost 8 bases to trimming and J lost 1 base, with 12 bases between them. The CDR3 spells CASAGFRSYNEQFF. DNA of the CDR3: TGTGCCAGCGCGGGCTTCCGTTCCTACAATGAGCAGTTCTTC.

CDR3 sequence reads: CASSPGQGLNQPQHF. The CDR3 nucleotides are TGTGCCAGCAGCCCCGGACAGGGTTTAAATCAGCCCCAGCATTTT. This chain connects TRBV7-2 to TRBJ1-5; 8 nucleotides agree with TRBD1. V gave up 5 bases and J gave up 4 bases; unmatched junction bases: 7. This CDR3 comprises 15 residues. Germline loops: CDR1 SGHTA, CDR2 FQGNSA.

The chain couples TRBV27 to TRBJ2-1; 8 nucleotides match TRBD2. The junction had 12 bases not matched to a gene; V was cut back by 6 bases and J by 5 bases. The germline V gene has CDR1 MNHEY and CDR2 SMNVEV (reference sequence). This CDR3 is 16 amino acids long. The CDR3 here is CASSPAVAGTHNEQFF. For the CDR3, the DNA is TGTGCCAGCAGCCCCGCCGTAGCGGGAACCCACAATGAGCAGTTCTTC.

This chain links TRBV9 with TRBJ2-1, with TRBD1 matching over 8 bases. J was trimmed by 1 base and V by 0 bases; bases with no gene match: 6. The length of the CDR3 is 17 residues. The V gene's germline CDR1 is SGDLS and CDR2 YYNGEE. In nucleotides, the CDR3 is TGTGCCAGCAGCGTAGCTCGTGACAGGGGATCCTACAATGAGCAGTTCTTC. Translation gives CASSVARDRGSYNEQFF.